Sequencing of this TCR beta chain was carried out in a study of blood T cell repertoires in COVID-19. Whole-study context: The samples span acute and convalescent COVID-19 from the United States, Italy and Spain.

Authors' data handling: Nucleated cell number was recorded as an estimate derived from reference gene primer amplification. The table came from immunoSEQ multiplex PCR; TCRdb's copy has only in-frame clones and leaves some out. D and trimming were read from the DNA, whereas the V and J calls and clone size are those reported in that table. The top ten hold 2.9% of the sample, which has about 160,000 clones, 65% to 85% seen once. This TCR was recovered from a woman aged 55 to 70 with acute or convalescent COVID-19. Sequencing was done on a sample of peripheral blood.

The DNA of the CDR3 is TGTGCCAGCAGCCGACTCTTAGGGGGGGACAAGGGCAATGAGCAGTTCTTC. Protein: CASSRLLGGDKGNEQFF. The chain combines TRBV6-2 or TRBV6-3 with TRBJ2-1; D might be TRBD2 (7 bases). The length of the CDR3 is 17 residues. V was pared by 6 bases and J by 6 bases, with 24 bases between. Germline-derived CDR1 and CDR2 are MNHEY and SVGEGT.